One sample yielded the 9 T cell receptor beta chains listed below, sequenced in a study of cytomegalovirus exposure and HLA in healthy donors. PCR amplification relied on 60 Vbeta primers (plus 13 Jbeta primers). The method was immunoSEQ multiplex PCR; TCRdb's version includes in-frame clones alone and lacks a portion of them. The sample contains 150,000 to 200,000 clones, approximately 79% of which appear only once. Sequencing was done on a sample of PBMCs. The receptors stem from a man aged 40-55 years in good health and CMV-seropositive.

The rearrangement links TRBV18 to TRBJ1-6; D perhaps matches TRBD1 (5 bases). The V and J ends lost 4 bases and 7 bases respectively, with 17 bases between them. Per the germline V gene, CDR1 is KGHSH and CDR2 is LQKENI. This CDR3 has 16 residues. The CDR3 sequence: CASSQTQGGSNSPLHF. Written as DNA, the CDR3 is TGTGCCAGCTCACAGACTCAGGGAGGATCGAATTCACCCCTCCACTTT.

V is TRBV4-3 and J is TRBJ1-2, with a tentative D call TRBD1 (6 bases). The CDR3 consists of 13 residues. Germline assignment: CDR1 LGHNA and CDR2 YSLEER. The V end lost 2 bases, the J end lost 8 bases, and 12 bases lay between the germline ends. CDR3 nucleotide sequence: TGCGCCAGCAGCCAAATTAGGGGGGGAGGCTACACCTTC. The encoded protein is CASSQIRGGGYTF.

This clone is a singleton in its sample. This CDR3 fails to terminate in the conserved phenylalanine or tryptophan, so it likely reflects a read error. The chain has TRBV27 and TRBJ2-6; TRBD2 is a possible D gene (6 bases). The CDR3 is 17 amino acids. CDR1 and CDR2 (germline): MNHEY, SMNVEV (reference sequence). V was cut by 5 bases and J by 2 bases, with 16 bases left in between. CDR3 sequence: CASSPGFGGTGANVLTL. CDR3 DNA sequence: TGTGCCAGCAGTCCCGGGTTTGGGGGGACTGGGGCCAACGTCCTGACTCTC.

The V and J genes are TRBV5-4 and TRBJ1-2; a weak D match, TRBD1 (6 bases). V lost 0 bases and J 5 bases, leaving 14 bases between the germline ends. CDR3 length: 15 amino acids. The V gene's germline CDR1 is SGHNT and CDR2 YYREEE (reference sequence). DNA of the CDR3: TGTGCCAGCAGCTTGGCAGGGACACAAATTTATGGCTACACCTTC. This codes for CASSLAGTQIYGYTF.

CDR3 nucleotides: TGCAGCGTTGATCCCGAACAGGGGGCGCGACGTCCTGATGGCTACACCTTC. Protein: CSVDPEQGARRPDGYTF. This sequence joins TRBV29-1 and TRBJ1-2, with TRBD1 matching over 9 bases. Losses at the gene ends were 3 bases for V and 6 bases for J; bases not matched to a gene: 17. The CDR3 is 17 amino acids. Germline loops: CDR1 SQVTM, CDR2 ANQGSEA.

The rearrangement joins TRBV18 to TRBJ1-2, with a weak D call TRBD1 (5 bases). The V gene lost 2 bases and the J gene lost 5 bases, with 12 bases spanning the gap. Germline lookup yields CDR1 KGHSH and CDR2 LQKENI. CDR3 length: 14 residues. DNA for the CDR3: TGTGCCAGCTCACCAGGGAGGGACTCTTATGGCTACACCTTC. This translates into CASSPGRDSYGYTF.

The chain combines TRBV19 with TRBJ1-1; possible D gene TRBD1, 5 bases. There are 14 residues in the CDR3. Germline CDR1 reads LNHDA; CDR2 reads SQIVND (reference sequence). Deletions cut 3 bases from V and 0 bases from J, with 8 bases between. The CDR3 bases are TGTGCCAGTAGTATCCAGGGATTGAACACTGAAGCTTTCTTT. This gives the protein CASSIQGLNTEAFF.

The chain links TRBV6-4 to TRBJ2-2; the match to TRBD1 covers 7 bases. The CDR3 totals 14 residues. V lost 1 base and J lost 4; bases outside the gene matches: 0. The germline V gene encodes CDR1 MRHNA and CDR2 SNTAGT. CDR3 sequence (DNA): TGTGCCAGCAGTGACTACAGGGGCACCGGGGAGCTGTTTTTT. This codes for CASSDYRGTGELFF.

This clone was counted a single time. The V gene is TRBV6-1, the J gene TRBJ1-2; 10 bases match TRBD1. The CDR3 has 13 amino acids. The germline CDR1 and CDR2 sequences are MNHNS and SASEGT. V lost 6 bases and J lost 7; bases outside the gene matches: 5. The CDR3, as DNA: TGTGCCAGCAGAACGACAGGGGGCGGTGGCTACACCTTC. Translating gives CASRTTGGGGYTF.